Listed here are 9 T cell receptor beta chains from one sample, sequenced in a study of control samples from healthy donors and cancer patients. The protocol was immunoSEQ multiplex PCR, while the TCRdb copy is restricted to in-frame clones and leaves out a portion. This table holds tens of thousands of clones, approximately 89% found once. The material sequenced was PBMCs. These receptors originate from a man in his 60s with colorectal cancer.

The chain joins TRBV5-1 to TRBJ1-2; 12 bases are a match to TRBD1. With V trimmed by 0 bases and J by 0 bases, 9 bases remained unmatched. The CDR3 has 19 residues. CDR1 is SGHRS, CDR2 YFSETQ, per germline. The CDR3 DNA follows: TGCGCCAGCAGCTTGGAACCGGGACAGGGGGCGTTGGCTAACTATGGCTACACCTTC. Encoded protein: CASSLEPGQGALANYGYTF.

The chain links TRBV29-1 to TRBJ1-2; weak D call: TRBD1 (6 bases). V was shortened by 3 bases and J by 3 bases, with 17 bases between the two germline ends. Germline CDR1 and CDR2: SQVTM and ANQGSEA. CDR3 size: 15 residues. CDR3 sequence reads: CSVEARTGYYYGYTF. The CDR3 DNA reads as TGCAGCGTTGAGGCCCGTACAGGGTACTACTATGGCTACACCTTC.

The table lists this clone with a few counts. CDR3 in DNA: TGTGCCAGCAGTGAAGCGGGAGTAGCCAAAAACATTCAGTACTTC. Its translation: CASSEAGVAKNIQYF. V and J are TRBV2 and TRBJ2-4, with D maybe TRBD2 (5 bases). Germline values: CDR1 SNHLY, CDR2 FYNNEI. The CDR3 runs to 15 residues. Trimming left V 0 bases short and J 0 bases short, with 6 bases between.

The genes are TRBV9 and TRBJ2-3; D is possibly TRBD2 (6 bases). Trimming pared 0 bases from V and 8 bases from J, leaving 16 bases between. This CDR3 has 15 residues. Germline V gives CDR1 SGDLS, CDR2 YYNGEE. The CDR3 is CASSVAHGGDSTQYF. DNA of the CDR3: TGTGCCAGCAGCGTAGCCCACGGGGGAGACAGTACGCAGTATTTT.

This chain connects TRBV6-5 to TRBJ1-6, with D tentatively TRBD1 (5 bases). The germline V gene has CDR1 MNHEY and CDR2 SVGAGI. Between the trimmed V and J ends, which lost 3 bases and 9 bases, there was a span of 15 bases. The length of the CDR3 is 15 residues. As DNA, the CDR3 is TGTGCCAGCAGTTATGGTCGGGGCGGTGGTTCACCCCTCCACTTT. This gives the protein CASSYGRGGGSPLHF.

The DNA of the CDR3 is TGTGCCAGCAGTCCTAGGGGTGGTATCGGCTACACCTTC. This translates into CASSPRGGIGYTF. The rearrangement uses TRBV12-3 or TRBV12-4 and TRBJ1-2; a weak D match, TRBD1 (5 bases). The V and J ends lost 5 bases and 8 bases respectively, with 15 bases between them. This CDR3 has 13 residues.

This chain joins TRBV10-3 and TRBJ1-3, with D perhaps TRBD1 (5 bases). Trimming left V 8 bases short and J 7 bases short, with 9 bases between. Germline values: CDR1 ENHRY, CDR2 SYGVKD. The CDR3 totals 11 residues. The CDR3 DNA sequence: TGTGCCATCGGTCGGGGGAACACCATATATTTT. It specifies CAIGRGNTIYF.

The DNA for the CDR3 is TGTGCCAGCAGCTTCTTTGGAGGGGCCTACAATGAGCAGTTCTTC. It specifies CASSFFGGAYNEQFF. The chain recombines TRBV5-8 with TRBJ2-1; perhaps TRBD2 as D (6 bases). Per germline, CDR1 SGHTS and CDR2 YDEGEE. The CDR3 length is 15 residues. Between the trimmed V and J ends, which lost 2 bases and 2 bases, there was a span of 11 bases.

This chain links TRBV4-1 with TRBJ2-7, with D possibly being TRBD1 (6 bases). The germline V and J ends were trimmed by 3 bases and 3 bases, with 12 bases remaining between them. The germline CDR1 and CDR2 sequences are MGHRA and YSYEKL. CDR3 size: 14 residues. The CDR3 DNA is TGCGCCAGCAGCCATCGGACAGAGGGCTACGAGCAGTACTTC. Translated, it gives CASSHRTEGYEQYF.